Detailed here is one T cell receptor beta chain. The data were obtained in a study of technical replicates of blood from a few donors. The CDR3 consists of 17 residues. Method: immunoSEQ multiplex PCR; TCRdb's copy keeps in-frame clones and lacks some. The sample has approximately 79,000 clones; 95% to 97% are singletons. The specimen was T cells isolated from PBMCs. The source of this sequence is a human donor in good health. The chain employs TRBV12-2 and TRBJ2-7; the table assigns TRBD2, which was not confirmed against the DNA. TRBV12-2 is given as a pseudogene. CDR3 loop: CASRPRLTSGRLREQYF. CDR3 bases: TGTGCAAGTCGCCCGCGGTTAACTAGCGGGAGGTTACGCGAGCAGTACTTC.